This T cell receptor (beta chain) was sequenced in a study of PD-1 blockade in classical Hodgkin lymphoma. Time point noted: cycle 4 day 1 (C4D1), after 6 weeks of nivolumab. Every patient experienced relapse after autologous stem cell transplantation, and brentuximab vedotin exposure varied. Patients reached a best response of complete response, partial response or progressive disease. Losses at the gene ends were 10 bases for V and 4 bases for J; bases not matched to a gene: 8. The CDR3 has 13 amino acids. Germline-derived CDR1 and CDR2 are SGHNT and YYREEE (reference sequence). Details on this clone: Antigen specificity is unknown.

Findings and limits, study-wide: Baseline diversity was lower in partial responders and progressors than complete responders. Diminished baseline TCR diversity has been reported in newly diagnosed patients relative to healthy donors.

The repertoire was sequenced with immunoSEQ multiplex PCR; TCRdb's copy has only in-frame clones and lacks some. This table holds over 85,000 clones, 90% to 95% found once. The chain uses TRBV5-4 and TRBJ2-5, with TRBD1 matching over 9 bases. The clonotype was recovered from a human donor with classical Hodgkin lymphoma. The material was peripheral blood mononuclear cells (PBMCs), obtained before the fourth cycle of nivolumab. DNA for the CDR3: TGTGCCTGGTCCTCACAGGGGGCAGAGACCCAGTACTTC. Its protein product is CAWSSQGAETQYF.